This T cell receptor beta chain was retrieved from a study of healthy donors' naive CD4 and CD8 T cells. Study information: For TCR alpha, new primers spanned all functional IMGT alpha genes. General study findings and limits: Most V and J genes were reportedly biased between naive CD4+ and CD8+ cells. Chains were not paired, since alpha and beta were sequenced in bulk.

Regarding this clonotype: As yet, its antigen is unknown. The junction differs from germline at one of its ends, possibly a read error.

Per the germline V gene, CDR1 is SQVTM and CDR2 is ANQGSEA. The CDR3 consists of 14 residues. Each TCR library used around 500 ng of total RNA and a linear amplification protocol. One entry per CDR3 protein results from TCRdb running MiXCR on the reads. In the table there are approximately 180,000 distinct CDR3 sequences, under 85% of which are singletons. CD4+CD8-CD45RO-CD45RA+ cells were naive CD4+; CD8+CD4-CD45RA+CD27bright cells were naive CD8+. This clonotype was obtained from a pool of human donors in good health; the sample pools cells from several healthy donors. The sample consisted of naive CD4+ and CD8+ T cells sorted from blood, pooled from several donors. The J gene is TRBJ2-5, the V gene TRBV29-1; D uncertain. CDR3 residues: CSVGRIRFQETQCF. The CDR3 DNA is TGCAGCGTTGGCAGGATTCGATTTCAAGAGACCCAGTGCTTC.